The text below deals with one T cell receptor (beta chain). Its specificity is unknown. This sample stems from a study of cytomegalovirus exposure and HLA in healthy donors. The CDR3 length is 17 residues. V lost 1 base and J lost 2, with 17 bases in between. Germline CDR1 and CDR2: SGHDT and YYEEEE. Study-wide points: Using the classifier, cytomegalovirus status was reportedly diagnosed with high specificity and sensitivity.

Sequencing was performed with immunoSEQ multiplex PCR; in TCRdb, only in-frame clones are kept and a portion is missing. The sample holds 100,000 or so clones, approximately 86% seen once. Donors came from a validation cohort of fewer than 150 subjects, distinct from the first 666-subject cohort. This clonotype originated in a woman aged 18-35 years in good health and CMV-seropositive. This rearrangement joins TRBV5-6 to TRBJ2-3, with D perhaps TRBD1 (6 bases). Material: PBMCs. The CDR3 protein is CASSLTPGHQVTDTQYF. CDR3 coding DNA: TGTGCCAGCAGCTTGACCCCGGGACACCAAGTCACAGATACGCAGTATTTT.